The 24 T cell receptor beta chains presented below share a single source sample, sequenced in a study of a mutant IDH1 vaccine in newly diagnosed glioma. Data came from immunoSEQ multiplex PCR; TCRdb stores just in-frame clones and leaves some out. The data contain tens of thousands of clones, roughly two thirds of them singletons. The time point here: week 47, end of study. Alongside topical imiquimod, each dose of vaccine comprised 300 ug of mutant IDH1 20-mer peptide. Their specific antigens are unknown. The specimen was peripheral blood mononuclear cells (PBMCs), collected from a glioma patient whose treatment included an IDH1 peptide vaccine. The receptors stem from a man aged 35 to 55 with glioma. Some clones in this sample may be carry-over from other donors' samples.

Worth noting for this clone: Distinct nucleotide sequences in the sample also encode this CDR3. The V and J genes are TRBV5-1 and TRBJ1-4; D remains unclear. The CDR3 is 16 amino acids. CDR1 is SGHRS and CDR2 is YFSETQ in the germline V gene. Trimming removed 0 bases at V and 2 bases at J, with 11 bases between. CDR3 DNA sequence: TGCGCCAGCAGCTTGGATGGTCAGGCCACTAATGAAAAACTGTTTTTT. Amino acid sequence: CASSLDGQATNEKLFF.

The V call is TRBV6-5, the J call TRBJ1-5, with TRBD1 matching 9 bases. This CDR3 spans 15 amino acids. The germline CDR1 and CDR2 sequences are MNHEY and SVGAGI. With 7 bases clipped from V and 2 bases from J, the junction kept 6 bases outside the gene matches. The CDR3 loop reads CASKGTGQGNQPQHF. CDR3 DNA: TGTGCCAGCAAGGGGACAGGGCAAGGCAATCAGCCCCAGCATTTT.

CDR3 loop: CASSKRGKGHYEQYF. CDR3 DNA: TGTGCCAGCAGCAAAAGGGGCAAAGGCCACTACGAGCAGTACTTC. The chain joins TRBV21-1 to TRBJ2-7; the D call TRBD1 from the table was never checked on the DNA. TRBV21-1 is shown as a pseudogene. This CDR3 is built from 15 residues.

This chain connects TRBV2 to TRBJ1-6; D is undetermined. V was clipped by 6 bases and J by 7 bases, with 13 bases between them. The CDR3 runs to 14 residues. Germline CDR1 reads SNHLY; CDR2 reads FYNNEI. The CDR3 DNA reads TGTGCCAGCAGCACGAGGACCAGCAATTCACCCCTCCACTTT. Its translation: CASSTRTSNSPLHF.

The chain couples TRBV30 to TRBJ1-2, with D perhaps matching TRBD1 (6 bases). The germline gives CDR1 GTSNPN, CDR2 SVGIG (reference sequence). V gave up 2 bases and J gave up 4 bases, with 11 bases separating them. This CDR3 has 13 residues. The CDR3: CAWSYTGSYGYTF. The CDR3 DNA sequence: TGTGCCTGGAGTTATACAGGGTCCTATGGCTACACCTTC.

The chain uses TRBV2 and TRBJ1-1, with D unclear. CDR3 length: 14 amino acids. The germline V and J ends were trimmed by 3 bases and 2 bases, with 10 bases remaining between them. The germline CDR1 and CDR2 sequences are SNHLY and FYNNEI. CDR3 bases: TGTGCCAGCAGTGAGGCTCGGGGAAACACTGAAGCTTTCTTT. It yields the protein CASSEARGNTEAFF.

The chain uses TRBV6-6 and TRBJ1-3, with a possible D match to TRBD1 (5 bases). V was shortened by 7 bases and J by 0 bases, with 13 bases between the two germline ends. The CDR3 runs 15 residues. The germline V gene encodes CDR1 MNHNY and CDR2 SVGAGI (reference sequence). The DNA for the CDR3 is TGTGCCAGCATTCGAGACAGCTACTCTGGAAACACCATATATTTT. It is translated as CASIRDSYSGNTIYF.

This clone was counted between two and nine times. This sequence joins TRBV5-1 and TRBJ2-5, with 8 bases lining up with TRBD1. The CDR3 length is 16 residues. Germline lookup yields CDR1 SGHRS and CDR2 YFSETQ. V shed 4 bases and J 2 bases; nucleotides not matched to a gene: 10. CDR3 coding DNA: TGCGCCAGCAGCGGTGCCGGGGACAGGAGACAAGAGACCCAGTACTTC. Translation gives CASSGAGDRRQETQYF. Based on the CDR3 plus reference TRBV5-1 and TRBJ2-5, the full variable domain is KAGVTQTPRYLIKTRGQQVTLSCSPISGHRSVSWYQQTPGQGLQFLFEYFSETQRNKGNFPGRFSGRQFSNSRSEMNVSTLELGDSALYLCASSGAGDRRQETQYFGPGTRLLVL.

In this sample, this clone turned up once. The CDR3 is CASSPNAGAASTDTQYF. For the CDR3, the DNA is TGCGCCAGCAGCCCTAACGCAGGGGCTGCTAGCACAGATACGCAGTATTTT. This sequence joins TRBV5-1 and TRBJ2-3; the D gene is possibly TRBD1 (6 bases). The V gene lost 4 bases and the J gene lost 0 bases, with 18 bases spanning the gap. The CDR3 length is 17 residues. CDR1 and CDR2 from the germline V gene are SGHRS and YFSETQ.

The V gene is TRBV29-1, the J gene TRBJ2-2, with unresolved D. Germline CDR1 and CDR2: SQVTM and ANQGSEA. CDR3 length equals 17 residues. V lost 0 bases and J lost 7, with 21 bases in between. As DNA, the CDR3 is TGCAGCGTTGAAGATCGCGCCCCCGGGCCTGGTCTCGGGGAGCTGTTTTTT. Encoded protein: CSVEDRAPGPGLGELFF.

This chain uses TRBV7-9 with TRBJ2-5, with 8 bases identical to TRBD2. The junction had 12 bases not matched to a gene; V was cut back by 5 bases and J by 7 bases. Germline V gives CDR1 SEHNR, CDR2 FQNEAQ (reference sequence). There are 15 residues in the CDR3. The CDR3 here is CASSPGLARSGTQYF. In nucleotides, the CDR3 is TGTGCCAGCAGCCCTGGACTAGCCCGGAGTGGGACCCAGTACTTC.

The J gene is TRBJ2-2, the V gene TRBV6-5, with D perhaps TRBD1 (5 bases). Trimming cost V 6 bases and J 0 bases, with 8 bases left between them. CDR3 length: 14 amino acids. The germline V gene has CDR1 MNHEY and CDR2 SVGAGI. CDR3 coding DNA: TGTGCCAGCAGGAGACAGTCGAACACCGGGGAGCTGTTTTTT. It translates to CASRRQSNTGELFF.

This rearrangement joins TRBV9 to TRBJ2-2; TRBD2 matches 8 bases. Germline CDR1 and CDR2: SGDLS and YYNGEE. V lost 4 bases to trimming and J lost 2 bases; unmatched junction nucleotides: 7. This CDR3 spans 16 amino acids. Here the CDR3 reads CASSPQGLVNTGELFF. The CDR3 DNA is TGTGCCAGCAGCCCGCAGGGACTAGTCAACACCGGGGAGCTGTTTTTT.

The chain joins TRBV6-6 to TRBJ1-5, with TRBD1 as a possible D gene (6 bases). This CDR3 comprises 12 residues. The V end lost 7 bases, the J end lost 6 bases, and 10 bases lay between the germline ends. The V gene's germline CDR1 is MNHNY and CDR2 SVGAGI (reference sequence). The CDR3 reads CASTLQGQPQHF. The CDR3, as DNA: TGTGCCAGCACCCTACAGGGTCAGCCCCAGCATTTT.

This clone was detected only a few times. The chain uses TRBV29-1 and TRBJ2-7; TRBD2 is a possible D gene (6 bases). The V and J ends lost 6 bases and 1 base respectively, with 13 bases between them. The CDR3 has 13 residues. The V gene's germline CDR1 is SQVTM and CDR2 ANQGSEA. CDR3 loop: CSVGTDTSYEQYF. In DNA form, the CDR3 reads TGCAGCGTGGGGACTGATACGTCCTACGAGCAGTACTTC.

The CDR3, as DNA: TGCGCCAGCAGTGTTTCTAGCGGGGGTCAGACCCAGTACTTC. Residues: CASSVSSGGQTQYF. The genes are TRBV10-1 and TRBJ2-5; 10 bases agree with TRBD2. The CDR3 is 14 residues long. V trimming: 4 bases; J trimming: 6 bases; junction bases outside the gene matches: 5. Per germline, CDR1 WNHNN and CDR2 SYGVQD (reference sequence).

DNA for the CDR3: TGTGCCAGCAAGGAAGGCGGCAATTCACCCCTCCACTTT. It yields the protein CASKEGGNSPLHF. The V gene is TRBV2, the J gene TRBJ1-6; D remains unclear. The CDR3 spans 13 residues. The V end was cut by 7 bases, the J end by 7 bases, with 11 bases between. Germline assignment: CDR1 SNHLY and CDR2 FYNNEI.

In its sample, this clone was seen a few times. J is TRBJ1-2 and V is TRBV19; D is uncertain. The CDR3 has 11 amino acids. The V gene lost 7 bases and the J gene lost 3 bases, with 6 bases spanning the gap. CDR1 and CDR2 from the germline V gene are LNHDA and SQIVND (reference sequence). The CDR3 reads CASMRDYGYTF. In DNA form, the CDR3 reads TGTGCCAGTATGCGGGACTATGGCTACACCTTC.

V gene TRBV7-9 combines with J gene TRBJ2-5, with D tentatively TRBD2 (6 bases). Trimming took 0 bases from V and 5 from J, leaving 10 bases between them. This CDR3 is 14 amino acids long. Germline values: CDR1 SEHNR, CDR2 FQNEAQ (reference sequence). In DNA, the CDR3 is TGTGCCAGCAGCTTAGCGGGGGGTTTCGAGACCCAGTACTTC. Its protein product is CASSLAGGFETQYF.

This chain connects TRBV6-6 to TRBJ1-1, with D perhaps TRBD1 (6 bases). The CDR3 is 13 residues long. The ends were cut back, 8 bases at V and 4 bases at J, with 14 bases in the middle. Germline V gene sequence: CDR1 MNHNY, CDR2 SVGAGI (reference sequence). DNA of the CDR3: TGTGCCAGCTGCTATGACAGGCGCACTGAAGCTTTCTTT. Translating gives CASCYDRRTEAFF.

The rearrangement links TRBV30 to TRBJ2-7, with TRBD1 identical over 8 bases. The V gene's germline CDR1 is GTSNPN and CDR2 SVGIG (reference sequence). Germline trimming cut 3 bases from V and 6 bases from J; bases unmatched to any gene: 10. CDR3 length equals 14 residues. The CDR3 DNA reads as TGTGCCTGGAGCGAAGACAGGGGTTCGTCCGAGCAGTACTTC. Translated: CAWSEDRGSSEQYF. Drawing the rest from reference TRBV30 and TRBJ2-7, the complete variable domain is SQTIHQWPATLVQPVGSPLSLECTVEGTSNPNLYWYRQAAGRGLQLLFYSVGIGQISSEVPQNLSASRPQDRQFILSSKKLLLSDSGFYLCAWSEDRGSSEQYFGPGTRLTVT.

There are a few counts of this clone. The chain couples TRBV5-1 to TRBJ2-7, with TRBD1 as a possible D gene (6 bases). V lost 0 bases, J lost 6 bases, and 16 bases lay in between. CDR1 is SGHRS, CDR2 YFSETQ, per germline. The CDR3 loop spans 15 amino acids. Here the CDR3 reads CASSLGFGTPLEQYF. CDR3 bases: TGCGCCAGCAGCTTGGGGTTCGGGACACCTCTCGAGCAGTACTTC.

The chain employs TRBV30 and TRBJ2-5, with unresolved D. Germline values: CDR1 GTSNPN, CDR2 SVGIG (reference sequence). The CDR3 has 12 residues. Trimming shortened V by 2 bases and J by 5 bases, and 9 bases separated the two germline ends. Written as DNA, the CDR3 is TGTGCCTGGAGTATCGTTTCGGAGACCCAGTACTTC. This encodes CAWSIVSETQYF.

V is TRBV7-9 and J is TRBJ1-1; possible D gene TRBD1, 5 bases. The CDR3 spans 11 residues. Germline V gene data show CDR1 as SEHNR and CDR2 as FQNEAQ (reference sequence). Trimming left V 5 bases short and J 5 bases short, with 6 bases between. CDR3 sequence: CASSRQTEAFF. The CDR3 DNA sequence: TGTGCCAGCAGCCGACAGACTGAAGCTTTCTTT. Using reference TRBV7-9 and TRBJ1-1 for the parts outside the CDR3, the full variable domain is DTGVSQNPRHKITKRGQNVTFRCDPISEHNRLYWYRQTLGQGPEFLTYFQNEAQLEKSRLLSDRFSAERPKGSFSTLEIQRTEQGDSAMYLCASSRQTEAFFGQGTRLTVV.